This T cell receptor beta chain was sequenced for a study of T cells after yellow fever vaccination. Overall study results and limits: Most clones from primary vaccination resurfaced after the booster (around 95% CD4, about 91% CD8).

5'RACE template switching added a universal primer site and UMIs to TCR cDNA. One entry per CDR3 protein results from TCRdb running MiXCR on the 5' RACE reads. The profile shows nearly 350,000 distinct CDR3 sequences, roughly 8.6% of them singletons. The germline V gene has CDR1 MGHRA and CDR2 YSYEKL. The CDR3 spans 14 residues. V was pared by 4 bases and J by 5 bases, with 14 bases between. Comment on this clonotype: The antigen remains unidentified.

V is TRBV4-1 and J is TRBJ1-1; D ambiguous. This TCR came from a man aged 18 to 35 who received the YFV17D yellow fever vaccine. This sample comprised PBMCs, obtained about 41 days after the first yellow fever vaccination. CDR3 residues: CASSPDQLMTEAFF. DNA of the CDR3: TGCGCCAGCAGCCCCGATCAATTAATGACTGAAGCTTTCTTT.